These T cell receptor beta chains were read from a single sample in a study of T-cell reconstitution after alpha-beta-depleted transplantation in children. TCRdb redid the calling of the PCR reads with MiXCR, one entry per CDR3 protein. The sample has around 210,000 distinct CDR3 sequences, approximately 6.9% seen once. The input for sequencing was PBMCs, taken before TCRalphabeta/CD19-depleted stem cell transplant. These receptors were taken from a boy aged 2 to 9 with acute lymphoblastic leukemia, due to receive a stem cell transplant. Each CDR3 is given with its conserved first and last residue. D genes are given only for firm matches. The size entry is marked missing in some rows and otherwise reads once, few, many or a size class.

TRBJ2-5 many . TRBV11-3 TGTGCCAGCAGCCGGAACAGCCAAGAGACCCAGTACTTC CASSRNSQETQYF
TRBJ2-2 . . TRBV4-1 TGCGCCAGCAGCCAAGTTGCCTGGGGGGCCGGGGAGCTGTTTTTT CASSQVAWGAGELFF
TRBJ2-5 many . TRBV5-1 TGCGCCAGCAGCTTTGGTACTGGGGGAGAAGAGACCCAGTACTTC CASSFGTGGEETQYF
TRBJ2-7 many . TRBV3-1 TGTGCCAGCAGCCATGAGGGTGGGGCGTACGAGCAGTACTTC CASSHEGGAYEQYF
TRBJ1-5 many . TRBV7-2 TGTGCCAGTGGGGTAGGGGACGCCAATCAGCCCCAGCATTTT CASGVGDANQPQHF
TRBJ2-7 many . TRBV6-5 TGTGCCAGCAGTCCGACGTTTAGCTCCTACGAGCAGTACTTC CASSPTFSSYEQYF
TRBJ2-7 many TRBD1 TRBV4-3 TGCGCCAGCAGCCAAGGGGGACAGGTAGACGAGCAGTACTTC CASSQGGQVDEQYF
TRBJ2-7 . . TRBV7-1 TGTGCCAGCAGCTCTGGGCCCCACTACGAGCAGTACTTC CASSSGPHYEQYF
TRBJ2-3 many TRBD2 TRBV7-2 TGTGCCAGCAGCTTCGGGACTACCCCAGATACGCAGTATTTT CASSFGTTPDTQYF
TRBJ2-6 . TRBD1 TRBV7-9 TGTGCCAGCAGCGTGGACAGGGGGCTAAGTGGGGCCAACGTCCTGACTTTC CASSVDRGLSGANVLTF
TRBJ2-7 many . TRBV11-2 TGTGCCAGCAGCTTATTGGGCCAGGGCTCCTACGAGCAGTACTTC CASSLLGQGSYEQYF
TRBJ2-1 many TRBD1 TRBV5-1 TGCGCCAGCAGCCCGGACAGGGCATCATTCAATGAGCAGTTCTTC CASSPDRASFNEQFF
TRBJ2-5 many . TRBV28 TGTGCCAGCAGTTTCCCGGGGGTGGAGACCCAGTACTTC CASSFPGVETQYF
TRBJ2-7 many . TRBV7-2 TGTGCCAGCAGCTCAACTGATTACTACGAGCAGTACTTC CASSSTDYYEQYF
TRBJ1-1 . TRBD1 TRBV2 TGTGCCAGCAGTGTCGGCAGGGGGTCCACCCTGAACACTGAAGCTTTCTTT CASSVGRGSTLNTEAFF
TRBJ2-2 few TRBD1 TRBV7-9 TGTGCCAGCAGCTTACAAAGGGGGCAAGGCGGGGAGCTGTTTTTT CASSLQRGQGGELFF
TRBJ2-5 . TRBD2 TRBV28 TGTGCCAGCACCCCCGAGGGCGGGGGGAGGAAGACCCAGTACTTC CASTPEGGGRKTQYF
TRBJ1-1 . TRBD1 TRBV29-1 TGCAGCGTTGAAGGGGACAGGGTTCGACCGAACACTGAAGCTTTCTTT CSVEGDRVRPNTEAFF
TRBJ1-5 many . TRBV7-9 TGTGCCAGCAGCTCCGACCAGGGAGATCAGCCCCAGCATTTT CASSSDQGDQPQHF
TRBJ2-1 many . TRBV5-6 TGTGCCAGCAGCTTGGATGGACTTGCTTTCGGGCAGTTCTTC CASSLDGLAFGQFF
TRBJ2-7 many TRBD1 TRBV20-1 TGCAGTGCATACATCAGGGGGTACGAGCAGTACTTC CSAYIRGYEQYF
TRBJ2-1 many . TRBV2 TGTGCCAGTTTTTCGGCCTACAATGAGCAGTTCTTC CASFSAYNEQFF
TRBJ2-7 few TRBD1 TRBV6-2/TRBV6-3 TGTGCCAGCAGTTACCTCGCCGGTGGACAGGGACGGGACGAGCAGTACTTC CASSYLAGGQGRDEQYF
TRBJ2-6 . . TRBV6-2/TRBV6-3 TGTGCCAGCAGCCTCAGGTTTAGTGGGGCCAACGTCCTGACTTTC CASSLRFSGANVLTF
TRBJ2-1 few TRBD1 TRBV13 TGTGCCAGCAGCCCGGACAGGCGGACGGACAATGAGCAGTTCTTC CASSPDRRTDNEQFF